These 9 T cell receptor beta chains came from one sample sequenced in a study of beta chain features in type 1 diabetes. The sequenced template was cDNA made from the entire isolated RNA. Sequenced by immunoSEQ multiplex PCR; TCRdb stores in-frame clones only, minus some. The repertoire holds fewer than 450,000 clones, with around an eighth as singletons. These receptors' targets are unknown. Study-wide points: The study found moderately but significantly shorter TCRB CDR3s in all four CD4+ subsets of Type 1 diabetes patients.

Sequenced: naive CD4+ T cells from blood. The receptors shown here come from a woman aged 18-29 years with type 1 diabetes.

The chain recombines TRBV4-3 with TRBJ2-1; D is undetermined. The CDR3 sequence is 14 residues long. Germline V gene sequence: CDR1 LGHNA, CDR2 YSLEER. V gave up 0 bases and J gave up 12 bases, with 15 bases separating them. The CDR3 DNA reads TGCGCCAGCAGCCAAGATCCCCGCCCGGTTGTGCAGTTCTTC. Translation gives CASSQDPRPVVQFF.

V and J are TRBV5-1 and TRBJ2-5, with 13 bases lining up with TRBD2. The trim removed 3 bases at V and 2 bases at J, leaving 13 bases unmatched. Per the germline V gene, CDR1 is SGHRS and CDR2 is YFSETQ. The CDR3 extends over 19 amino acids. The CDR3 is CASSWGLAGLKHKQETQYF. DNA of the CDR3: TGCGCCAGCAGCTGGGGACTAGCGGGACTGAAACACAAACAAGAGACCCAGTACTTC.

This clone was found a few times. The V gene is TRBV30, the J gene TRBJ2-5; a possible D gene is TRBD2 (6 bases). CDR1 is GTSNPN, CDR2 SVGIG, per germline (reference sequence). The V end lost 1 base, the J end lost 5 bases, and 8 bases lay between the germline ends. CDR3 length: 12 residues. The CDR3, as DNA: TGTGCCTGGAGTGAAGGGAGGGAGACCCAGTACTTC. Encoded protein: CAWSEGRETQYF.

Only a few counts were recorded for this clone. The CDR3 protein is CASSLVPAGQETQYF. The CDR3 region has the DNA TGTGCCAGCAGCTTAGTCCCAGCGGGGCAAGAGACCCAGTACTTC. The chain combines TRBV7-9 with TRBJ2-5; 7 bases line up with TRBD2. This CDR3 contains 15 residues. Germline CDR1 SEHNR, CDR2 FQNEAQ (reference sequence). The ends lost 1 base at V and 2 bases at J; junction bases unmatched: 4.

The rearrangement links TRBV5-1 to TRBJ2-1; 8 nucleotides agree with TRBD2. The CDR3 runs 14 residues. V shed 6 bases, J shed 8 bases, and the junction held 10 bases outside the gene matches. In germline, CDR1 is SGHRS, CDR2 YFSETQ. CDR3 nucleotide sequence: TGCGCCAGCACATATGTGGCGGGAGGCCATGAGCAGTTCTTC. Its protein product is CASTYVAGGHEQFF.

This clone was detected only a few times. The same CDR3 arises from other DNA sequences in this sample as well. The chain carries TRBV7-9 and TRBJ1-5, with D maybe TRBD1 (5 bases). The CDR3 consists of 13 residues. V dropped 5 bases and J dropped 5 bases, with 10 bases sitting between them. CDR1 and CDR2 (germline): SEHNR, FQNEAQ (reference sequence). The DNA for the CDR3 is TGTGCCAGCAGCCCAGGAGGGGATCAGCCCCAGCATTTT. This encodes CASSPGGDQPQHF.

The chain joins TRBV5-1 to TRBJ1-5, with 8 bases fitting TRBD1. The germline gives CDR1 SGHRS, CDR2 YFSETQ. With V trimmed by 3 bases and J by 4 bases, 3 bases remained unmatched. This CDR3 spans 14 amino acids. CDR3 region: CASSWGDRNQPQHF. The CDR3, as DNA: TGCGCCAGCAGCTGGGGGGACAGGAATCAGCCCCAGCATTTT.

The sample holds a few counts of this clone. V and J are TRBV5-1 and TRBJ2-3; 8 positions agree with TRBD2. V was pared by 4 bases and J by 4 bases, with 8 bases of the junction left unmatched. The CDR3 runs to 15 residues. CDR1 is SGHRS and CDR2 is YFSETQ in the germline V gene. The CDR3 bases are TGCGCCAGCAGCCCGGGAGGGGGGACCGCAGATACGCAGTATTTT. Translated: CASSPGGGTADTQYF. The variable domain in full, with the rest retrieved from reference TRBV5-1 and TRBJ2-3, is KAGVTQTPRYLIKTRGQQVTLSCSPISGHRSVSWYQQTPGQGLQFLFEYFSETQRNKGNFPGRFSGRQFSNSRSEMNVSTLELGDSALYLCASSPGGGTADTQYFGPGTRLTVL.

This chain connects TRBV12-5 to TRBJ2-3; 13 bases align to TRBD2. The V gene end was trimmed by 5 bases and the J gene end by 6 bases; junction bases not matched to a gene: 8. Germline CDR1 is LGHNT and CDR2 is FRNRAP. CDR3 length: 16 amino acids. CDR3 nucleotide sequence: TGTGCTAGTGGTCAGGGACTAGCGGGGTCTGTGGATACGCAGTATTTT. It specifies CASGQGLAGSVDTQYF.